Listed below are T cell receptor beta chains from one sample, sequenced in a study of cytomegalovirus exposure and HLA in healthy donors. Only in-frame clones appear in the TCRdb table, and some are missing; sequencing was by immunoSEQ multiplex PCR. The clone table shows under 150,000 clones, with the ten largest holding approximately 1.5%. Sequenced sample: PBMCs. All receptors come from a woman aged 40 to 50 in good health and CMV-seronegative. The conserved cysteine and the conserved F or W are not part of the CDR3 here. Fields, in order: CDR3 length, V gene, CDR3 protein.

CDR3 length: 10; V gene: TRBV10-3; CDR3 protein: AISGQGETQY
CDR3 length: 13; V gene: TRBV7-9; CDR3 protein: ASSYDRAINYGYT
CDR3 length: 17; V gene: TRBV7-3; CDR3 protein: ASSSTQPGTSGGPDTQY
CDR3 length: 14; V gene: TRBV6-1; CDR3 protein: ASSEALRGSTGELF
CDR3 length: 13; V gene: TRBV28; CDR3 protein: ASSLRLAGYNEQF
CDR3 length: 14; V gene: TRBV12-2; CDR3 protein: ASRLGGQRTYNEQF
CDR3 length: 10; V gene: TRBV28; CDR3 protein: ASSFGGVGYT
CDR3 length: 14; V gene: TRBV7-2; CDR3 protein: ASSLYGTASTDTQY
CDR3 length: 11; V gene: TRBV6-5; CDR3 protein: ASSSDRGNTIY
CDR3 length: 12; V gene: TRBV9; CDR3 protein: ASSSSGERDTQY
CDR3 length: 10; V gene: TRBV5-1; CDR3 protein: ASSSTSYEQY
CDR3 length: 13; V gene: TRBV4-2; CDR3 protein: ASSQDLLGNSPLH
CDR3 length: 16; V gene: TRBV19; CDR3 protein: ASSMIAGLAGVKDTQY
CDR3 length: 12; V gene: TRBV4-1; CDR3 protein: ASSQSQGQETQY
CDR3 length: 13; V gene: TRBV14; CDR3 protein: ASSMNRGKGEKLF
CDR3 length: 13; V gene: TRBV7-3; CDR3 protein: ASSLGGMNTGELF
CDR3 length: 12; V gene: TRBV2; CDR3 protein: ASSATGDNSPLH
CDR3 length: 14; V gene: TRBV11-3; CDR3 protein: ASSRGVGGDADTQY
CDR3 length: 13; V gene: TRBV15; CDR3 protein: ATSRESTVQETQY
CDR3 length: 13; V gene: TRBV19; CDR3 protein: ASSLQGESNEKLF
CDR3 length: 13; V gene: TRBV7-2; CDR3 protein: ASSPGTGGFYEQF
CDR3 length: 13; V gene: TRBV6-4; CDR3 protein: ASSDEAGGPNEQF
CDR3 length: 13; V gene: TRBV5-1; CDR3 protein: ASSVPGGSTDTQY
CDR3 length: 10; V gene: TRBV10-3; CDR3 protein: AISESRGGQF
CDR3 length: 12; V gene: TRBV5-5; CDR3 protein: ASSLTTGDQPQH
CDR3 length: 13; V gene: TRBV7-7; CDR3 protein: ASSPGTGRSETQY
CDR3 length: 12; V gene: TRBV7-2; CDR3 protein: ASSADRVNTEAF
CDR3 length: 16; V gene: TRBV5-4; CDR3 protein: ASSLNRLAGGSTDTQY
CDR3 length: 15; V gene: TRBV5-1; CDR3 protein: ASSLPGNSFSGNTIY
CDR3 length: 14; V gene: TRBV6-6; CDR3 protein: ASSYPGRGGANEQF
CDR3 length: 11; V gene: TRBV7-9; CDR3 protein: ASMEWGVGELF
CDR3 length: 10; V gene: TRBV7-9; CDR3 protein: ASSSGERPLH
CDR3 length: 15; V gene: TRBV7-8; CDR3 protein: ASSLGLWGQGMETQY
CDR3 length: 15; V gene: TRBV18; CDR3 protein: ASSPLEAASGANVLT